Below are 5 T cell receptor beta chains sequenced from a single sample in a study of radiotherapy plus CTLA-4 blockade in lung cancer. The method was immunoSEQ multiplex PCR; TCRdb's version includes in-frame clones alone and lacks a portion of them. The sample lists around 86,000 clones, over 80% occurring once. Sample: peripheral blood, taken from a patient treated with radiotherapy plus ipilimumab. These receptors were collected from a human donor with non-small cell lung cancer who had stable disease on radiotherapy plus ipilimumab.

The chain has TRBV2 and TRBJ2-7; TRBD1 matches at 9 bases. CDR1 and CDR2 from the germline V gene are SNHLY and FYNNEI. The CDR3 has 15 residues. V gave up 3 bases and J gave up 2 bases; unmatched junction bases: 5. CDR3 amino acids: CASSDPGTGTYEQYF. CDR3 nucleotides: TGTGCCAGCAGTGACCCCGGGACAGGGACCTACGAGCAGTACTTC.

This clone was recorded once. The V and J genes are TRBV7-9 and TRBJ1-4, with D unclear. The ends were cut back, 0 bases at V and 8 bases at J, with 19 bases in the middle. The CDR3 has 17 residues. Germline CDR1 reads SEHNR; CDR2 reads FQNEAQ (reference sequence). CDR3 DNA sequence: TGTGCCAGCAGCTTAGCGCTAATCGGGGTAGCCCCGGAAAAACTGTTTTTT. Encoded protein: CASSLALIGVAPEKLFF.

The chain employs TRBV28 and TRBJ1-2; 9 nucleotides agree with TRBD1. There are 17 residues in the CDR3. Looked up from germline, CDR1 is MDHEN and CDR2 is SYDVKM. The V and J ends lost 3 bases and 5 bases, in that order; junction bases with no gene match: 13. In nucleotides, the CDR3 is TGTGCCAGCAGTTTTTTTGCCCCTCCGGGACAGGGATATGGCTACACCTTC. Protein product: CASSFFAPPGQGYGYTF.

The rearrangement joins TRBV28 to TRBJ2-7, with no clear D. The length of the CDR3 is 11 residues. The germline V gene has CDR1 MDHEN and CDR2 SYDVKM. The germline V and J ends were trimmed by 5 bases and 0 bases, with 2 bases remaining between them. The CDR3 reads CASSVSYEQYF. CDR3 DNA: TGTGCCAGCAGTGTCTCCTACGAGCAGTACTTC.

This chain connects TRBV9 to TRBJ2-3; 10 nucleotides agree with TRBD2. Trimming took 0 bases from V and 2 from J; bases not matched to a gene: 6. CDR1 and CDR2 from the germline V gene are SGDLS and YYNGEE. There are 17 residues in the CDR3. CDR3 sequence (DNA): TGTGCCAGCAGCGTAGGCCCAGCGGGAGGGGTCACAGATACGCAGTATTTT. Its protein is CASSVGPAGGVTDTQYF.